A single T cell receptor (beta chain) is shown here with its context. What it binds is not known. These data are taken from a study of T cell responses to AZD1222 COVID-19 vaccine. Using immunoSEQ multiplex PCR, the repertoire was profiled, and TCRdb retains in-frame clones only, with some absent. The sample shows about 110,000 clones, roughly 87% of them seen only once. The V gene's germline CDR1 is SGHAT and CDR2 FQDESV (reference sequence). This CDR3 region has 12 residues. V lost 5 bases and J lost 3, with 8 bases in between. Study-level results: The peak T cell response came first, and repertoires were sampled only after it. White British ancestry dominated among donors, who included more females, and clonal diversity was possibly underestimated. The study identified only six AZD1222 recipients as seropositive at baseline.

The chain recombines TRBV11-1 with TRBJ2-7, with D maybe TRBD2 (5 bases). This clonotype originated in an adult in good health. Specimen: peripheral blood, collected on day 0 of AZD1222 vaccination. For the CDR3, the DNA is TGTGCCAGCAGCCGGGGTCGCTACGAGCAGTACTTC. It codes for CASSRGRYEQYF.